What follows is one TCR beta chain and its context. What it binds is unknown. This record comes from a study of beta chain features in type 1 diabetes. Whole-study findings and limits: There was a moderate but significant shortening of TCRB CDR3s in all four CD4+ subsets of Type 1 diabetes patients. A definitive answer on HLA type influencing TCRB rearrangement was not reached here.

Trimming at V came to 1 base and at J to 7 bases, leaving 4 bases not matched to a gene. This CDR3 has 15 residues. Germline V gene sequence: CDR1 LGHNA, CDR2 YSLEER. Since all of the isolated RNA was reverse transcribed, expressed TCRB transcripts were what got sequenced. This table comes from immunoSEQ multiplex PCR, and its TCRdb copy is limited to in-frame clones, with some not included. The sample yields more than 300,000 clones, 8.5% to 10% seen once. Sequenced sample: central memory CD4+ T cells from blood. The chain recombines TRBV4-3 with TRBJ1-3; 10 positions match TRBD1. This TCR was recovered from a man younger than 40 with type 1 diabetes. Here the CDR3 reads CASSQGDRGSNTIYF. CDR3 bases: TGCGCCAGCAGCCAAGGGGACAGGGGCTCCAACACCATATATTTT.